The 3 T cell receptor beta chains presented below share a single source sample, sequenced in a study of CD8 T cells in Susac syndrome. Random hexamers were used to reverse transcribe an amount of about 0.45 to 1 ug RNA. TCRdb re-called the immunoSEQ multiplex PCR reads through MiXCR, storing one row per CDR3 protein. The repertoire holds 350,000 to 550,000 distinct CDR3 sequences, with approximately 85% as singletons. The sequencing sample was made of CD8+ T cells from PBMCs. The receptors were sampled from a human donor with multiple sclerosis.

The chain is built from TRBV28 and TRBJ1-1; D gene unclear. The CDR3 runs 12 residues. V was cut by 6 bases and J by 3 bases, with 8 bases left in between. Germline-derived CDR1 and CDR2 are MDHEN and SYDVKM. CDR3: CASRVRDTEAFF. In DNA form, the CDR3 reads TGTGCCAGCAGGGTCCGGGACACTGAAGCTTTCTTT.

The chain joins TRBV30 to TRBJ2-2, with TRBD1 matching over 7 bases. V trimming: 4 bases; J trimming: 6 bases; junction bases outside the gene matches: 5. This CDR3 comprises 13 residues. Looked up from germline, CDR1 is GTSNPN and CDR2 is SVGIG (reference sequence). The DNA of the CDR3 is TGTGCCTGGACCTTGACAGGGCCCGGGGAGCTGTTTTTT. Encoded protein: CAWTLTGPGELFF. The variable domain in full, with the rest retrieved from reference TRBV30 and TRBJ2-2, is SQTIHQWPATLVQPVGSPLSLECTVEGTSNPNLYWYRQAAGRGLQLLFYSVGIGQISSEVPQNLSASRPQDRQFILSSKKLLLSDSGFYLCAWTLTGPGELFFGEGSRLTVL.

The rearrangement joins TRBV3-1 to TRBJ2-7; 7 nucleotides match TRBD1. V gave up 4 bases and J gave up 3 bases; unmatched junction bases: 9. CDR1 LGHDT and CDR2 YNNKEL come from the germline V gene (reference sequence). The CDR3 has 15 amino acids. This CDR3 is CASSLTGPTLYEQYF. The CDR3 DNA is TGTGCCAGCAGCCTGACAGGGCCTACTCTCTACGAGCAGTACTTC.